The 18 T cell receptor beta chains below were found in one sample sequenced in a study of cytomegalovirus exposure and HLA in healthy donors. This PCR relied on a set of 60 Vbeta primers and 13 Jbeta primers. TCRdb's copy holds only in-frame clones and misses some; the assay was immunoSEQ multiplex PCR. The sample holds about 210,000 clones, about 80% seen once. Sequencing used PBMCs. Receptor source: a man aged 35 to 55 in good health and CMV-seropositive.

The chain is built from TRBV7-9 and TRBJ1-1, with a possible D match to TRBD1 (5 bases). The CDR3 covers 13 residues. Per germline, CDR1 SEHNR and CDR2 FQNEAQ (reference sequence). With 5 bases removed from V and 6 bases from J, the gap between germline ends came to 13 bases. CDR3 sequence reads: CASSPRTYAEAFF. DNA of the CDR3: TGTGCCAGCAGCCCCCGGACATACGCTGAAGCTTTCTTT.

The chain couples TRBV7-2 to TRBJ1-1, with D unresolved. The CDR3 length is 12 residues. Germline CDR1 reads SGHTA; CDR2 reads FQGNSA. Trimming removed 1 base at V and 10 bases at J, with 10 bases between. CDR3 sequence reads: CASSLDILAAFF. CDR3 nucleotide sequence: TGTGCCAGCAGCTTAGACATTCTCGCAGCTTTCTTT. Looking up the rest from reference TRBV7-2 and TRBJ1-1 gives the full variable domain: GAGVSQSPSNKVTEKGKDVELRCDPISGHTALYWYRQSLGQGLEFLIYFQGNSAPDKSGLPSDRFSAERTGGSVSTLTIQRTQQEDSAVYLCASSLDILAAFFGQGTRLTVV.

The chain's CDR3 is CASKGPGETYEQYF. CDR3 nucleotides: TGTGCCAGTAAAGGACCGGGGGAGACCTACGAGCAGTACTTC. The V call is TRBV6-6, the J call TRBJ2-7, with D possibly TRBD2 on 6 matching bases. The CDR3 is 14 residues long. The V end lost 9 bases, the J end lost 2 bases, and 17 bases lay between the germline ends. The germline CDR1 and CDR2 sequences are MNHNY and SVGAGI (reference sequence).

The chain carries TRBV6-1 and TRBJ1-1; tentatively, D is TRBD1 (5 bases). The CDR3 contains 14 residues. The ends were cut back, 7 bases at V and 2 bases at J, with 14 bases in the middle. The V gene's germline CDR1 is MNHNS and CDR2 SASEGT. CDR3 loop: CASISTASNTEAFF. The CDR3 bases are TGTGCCAGCATCTCGACAGCCTCTAACACTGAAGCTTTCTTT.

V usage is TRBV4-1 and J usage is TRBJ2-5; 8 bases align to TRBD1. CDR1 is MGHRA, CDR2 YSYEKL, per germline. The CDR3 runs to 15 residues. The V and J ends lost 3 bases and 5 bases, in that order; junction bases with no gene match: 8. The CDR3 is CASSHPQGALETQYF. The CDR3 DNA sequence: TGCGCCAGCAGCCACCCCCAGGGGGCATTGGAGACCCAGTACTTC.

This clone showed up just once. The V and J genes are TRBV6-1 and TRBJ2-7; possibly TRBD2 for D (5 bases). V was trimmed by 2 bases and J by 6 bases, leaving 20 bases between them. The CDR3 is 16 amino acids. Germline V CDR1 and CDR2: MNHNS, SASEGT. The CDR3 spells CASSELASFNRGEQYF. For the CDR3, the DNA is TGTGCCAGCAGTGAACTGGCTAGCTTTAACCGGGGCGAGCAGTACTTC.

This chain links TRBV5-1 with TRBJ2-5, with D tentatively TRBD2 (6 bases). Germline CDR1 SGHRS, CDR2 YFSETQ. The CDR3 is made up of 15 amino acids. The ends were cut back, 5 bases at V and 4 bases at J, with 18 bases in the middle. CDR3: CASRNTGRMGETQYF. The CDR3 DNA follows: TGCGCCAGCAGAAATACCGGGAGAATGGGAGAGACCCAGTACTTC.

This chain joins TRBV19 and TRBJ1-5; D is ambiguous. Trimming stripped 3 bases from V and 11 bases from J, with 11 bases between. Germline loops: CDR1 LNHDA, CDR2 SQIVND (reference sequence). The CDR3 loop spans 12 amino acids. The CDR3 DNA follows: TGTGCCAGTAGTATTACCATCGGGTCCCAGCATTTT. Amino acids: CASSITIGSQHF.

The rearrangement links TRBV28 to TRBJ1-1; 8 nucleotides align to TRBD1. CDR3 size: 12 residues. Looked up from germline, CDR1 is MDHEN and CDR2 is SYDVKM. The trim removed 5 bases at V and 12 bases at J, leaving 8 bases unmatched. CDR3 sequence: CASSKTGAQTFF. CDR3 in DNA: TGTGCCAGCAGTAAGACAGGGGCCCAAACTTTCTTT. Using reference TRBV28 and TRBJ1-1 for the parts outside the CDR3, the full variable domain is DVKVTQSSRYLVKRTGEKVFLECVQDMDHENMFWYRQDPGLGLRLIYFSYDVKMKEKGDIPEGYSVSREKKERFSLILESASTNQTSMYLCASSKTGAQTFFGQGTRLTVV.

This chain connects TRBV21-1 to TRBJ2-1; the D call TRBD2 from the table was never checked on the DNA. TRBV21-1 is described as a pseudogene. This CDR3 is built from 16 residues. The CDR3 region has the DNA TGTGCCAGCAGCAAAGGGGGTAGCGGGAGAATTAATGAGCAGTTCTTC. It specifies CASSKGGSGRINEQFF.

The chain recombines TRBV5-1 with TRBJ2-3, with D possibly being TRBD2 (5 bases). CDR3 size: 14 residues. V was trimmed by 4 bases and J by 1 base, leaving 10 bases between them. The germline V gene encodes CDR1 SGHRS and CDR2 YFSETQ. CDR3 sequence: CASSAAAGTDTQYF. The CDR3 nucleotides read TGCGCCAGCAGCGCGGCAGCGGGCACAGATACGCAGTATTTT.

CDR3 amino acids: CASSQGTAGQETQYF. CDR3 coding DNA: TGCGCCAGCAGCCAAGGGACAGCTGGGCAAGAGACCCAGTACTTC. The chain employs TRBV4-1 and TRBJ2-5, with a weak D call TRBD1 (6 bases). Germline CDR1 reads MGHRA; CDR2 reads YSYEKL. The length of the CDR3 is 15 residues. V was shortened by 1 base and J by 2 bases, with 11 bases between the two germline ends.

For this clone: Compared with germline, one end of the junction differs, possibly owing to a read error. Here the CDR3 reads CASSMDRANVLTF. The CDR3 DNA is TGTGCCAGTAGTATGGACAGGGCTAACGTCCTGACTTTC. The chain links TRBV19 to TRBJ2-6, with TRBD1 identical over 8 bases. Germline CDR1 and CDR2: LNHDA and SQIVND (reference sequence). The length of the CDR3 is 13 residues.

V usage is TRBV7-9 and J usage is TRBJ2-5; a weak D match, TRBD1 (7 bases). Germline V CDR1 and CDR2: SEHNR, FQNEAQ (reference sequence). CDR3 length: 16 amino acids. Trimming cost V 6 bases and J 1 base, with 18 bases left between them. The CDR3 DNA reads as TGTGCCAGCAGATCTCCCGGGCAGGGGGGCCAAGAGACCCAGTACTTC. It encodes CASRSPGQGGQETQYF.

The gene calls are TRBV9 and TRBJ2-5; TRBD2 aligns across 12 bases. The germline V gene encodes CDR1 SGDLS and CDR2 YYNGEE. The CDR3 consists of 14 residues. Trimming cost V 4 bases and J 5 bases; bases outside gene matches: 3. CDR3 DNA: TGTGCCAGCAGCACGGGACTAGCGGGTGAGACCCAGTACTTC. Translating it yields CASSTGLAGETQYF.

Regarding this clone: Its ends do not fully match the called genes, so a read error is possible. The CDR3 spells CASSPGGGGANVLTF. CDR3 coding DNA: TGTGCTAGCAGTCCAGGGGGCGGTGGGGCCAACGTCCTGACTTTC. The chain has TRBV7-7 and TRBJ2-6, with 8 bases identical to TRBD1. Germline CDR1 reads SSHAT; CDR2 reads FNYEAQ (reference sequence). CDR3 length: 15 amino acids.

The rearrangement links TRBV6-1 to TRBJ1-1; D ambiguous. The CDR3 sequence is 13 residues long. Germline V gene lookup returns CDR1 MNHNS and CDR2 SASEGT. Deletions cut 6 bases from V and 4 bases from J, with 12 bases between. Here the CDR3 reads CASREGPGTEAFF. CDR3 sequence (DNA): TGTGCCAGCAGAGAGGGTCCAGGCACTGAAGCTTTCTTT.

The CDR3 loop is CATSRYREVGELFF. The CDR3 nucleotides are TGTGCCACCAGCAGATACAGGGAAGTCGGGGAGCTGTTTTTT. The V gene is TRBV15, the J gene TRBJ2-2; D is perhaps TRBD1 (6 bases). Germline loops: CDR1 LNHNV, CDR2 YYDKDF (reference sequence). This CDR3 spans 14 amino acids. The V end was cut by 2 bases, the J end by 7 bases, with 11 bases between.